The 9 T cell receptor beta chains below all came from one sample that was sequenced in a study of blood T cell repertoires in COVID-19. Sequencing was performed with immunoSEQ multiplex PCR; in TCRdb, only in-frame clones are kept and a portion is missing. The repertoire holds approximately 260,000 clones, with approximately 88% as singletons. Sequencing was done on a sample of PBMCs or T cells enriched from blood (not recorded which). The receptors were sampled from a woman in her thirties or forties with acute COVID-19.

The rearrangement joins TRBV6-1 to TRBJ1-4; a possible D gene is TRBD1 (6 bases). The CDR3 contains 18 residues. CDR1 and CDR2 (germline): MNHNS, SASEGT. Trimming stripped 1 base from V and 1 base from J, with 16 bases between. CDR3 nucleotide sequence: TGTGCCAGCAGTGAAGAAGAAGGGGGGGGAGGAACTAATGAAAAACTGTTTTTT. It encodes CASSEEEGGGGTNEKLFF.

CDR3 sequence reads: CASSTQGPPEKLFF. The DNA for the CDR3 is TGTGCCAGCAGCACACAGGGCCCTCCGGAAAAACTGTTTTTT. The rearrangement uses TRBV11-2 and TRBJ1-4; perhaps TRBD1 as D (6 bases). The germline CDR1 and CDR2 sequences are SGHAT and FQNNGV. The ends were cut back, 5 bases at V and 8 bases at J, with 15 bases in the middle. The CDR3 is 14 amino acids. The full variable domain, rest sourced from reference TRBV11-2 and TRBJ1-4, is EAGVAQSPRYKIIEKRQSVAFWCNPISGHATLYWYQQILGQGPKLLIQFQNNGVVDDSQLPKDRFSAERLKGVDSTLKIQPAKLEDSAVYLCASSTQGPPEKLFFGSGTQLSVL.

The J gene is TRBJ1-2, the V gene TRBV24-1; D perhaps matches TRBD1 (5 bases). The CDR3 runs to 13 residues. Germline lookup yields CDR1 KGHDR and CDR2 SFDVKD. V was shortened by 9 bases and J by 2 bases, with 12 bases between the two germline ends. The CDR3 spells CATRGGENYGYTF. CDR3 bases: TGTGCCACCCGGGGGGGTGAGAACTATGGCTACACCTTC.

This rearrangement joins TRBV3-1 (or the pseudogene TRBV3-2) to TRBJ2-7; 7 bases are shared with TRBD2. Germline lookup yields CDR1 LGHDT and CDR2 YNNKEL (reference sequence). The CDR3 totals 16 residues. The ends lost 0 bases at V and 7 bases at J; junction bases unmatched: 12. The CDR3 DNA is TGTGCCAGCAGCCAAGATTGCCTAGCGGTAGTAAGGGAGCAGTACGTC. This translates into CASSQDCLAVVREQYV.

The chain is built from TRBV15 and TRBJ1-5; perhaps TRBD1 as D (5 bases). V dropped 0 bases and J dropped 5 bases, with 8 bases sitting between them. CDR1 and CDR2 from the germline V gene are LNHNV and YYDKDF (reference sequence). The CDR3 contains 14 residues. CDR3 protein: CATSRDDSYQPQHF. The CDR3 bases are TGTGCCACCAGCAGAGATGACAGTTATCAGCCCCAGCATTTT.

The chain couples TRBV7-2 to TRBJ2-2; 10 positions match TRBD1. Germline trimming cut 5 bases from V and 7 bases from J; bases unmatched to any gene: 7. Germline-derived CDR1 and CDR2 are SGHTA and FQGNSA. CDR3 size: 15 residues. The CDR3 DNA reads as TGTGCCAGCAGCCCTGACAGGGGGCTCGGCGGGGAGCTGTTTTTT. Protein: CASSPDRGLGGELFF.

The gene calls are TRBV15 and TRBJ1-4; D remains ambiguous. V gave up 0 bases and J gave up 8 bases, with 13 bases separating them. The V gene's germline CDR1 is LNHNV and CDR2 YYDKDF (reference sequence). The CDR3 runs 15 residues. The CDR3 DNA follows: TGTGCCACCAGCAGAGATCGTCCGAACTTCGAAAAACTGTTTTTT. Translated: CATSRDRPNFEKLFF. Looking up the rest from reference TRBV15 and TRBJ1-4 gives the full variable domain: DAMVIQNPRYQVTQFGKPVTLSCSQTLNHNVMYWYQQKSSQAPKLLFHYYDKDFNNEADTPDNFQSRRPNTSFCFLDIRSPGLGDTAMYLCATSRDRPNFEKLFFGSGTQLSVL.

The CDR3 loop is CASSSSGGRDYGYTF. The CDR3 DNA is TGCGCCAGCAGCTCGTCAGGGGGCAGAGACTATGGCTACACCTTC. The chain links TRBV5-1 to TRBJ1-2; 8 positions match TRBD1. V shed 3 bases, J shed 3 bases, and the junction held 7 bases outside the gene matches. The CDR3 contains 15 residues. Germline V gene lookup returns CDR1 SGHRS and CDR2 YFSETQ.

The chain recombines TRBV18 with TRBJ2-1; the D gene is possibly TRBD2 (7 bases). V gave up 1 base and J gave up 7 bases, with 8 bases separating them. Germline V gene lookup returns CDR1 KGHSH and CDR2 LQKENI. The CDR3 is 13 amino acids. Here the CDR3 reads CASSPQGGNEQFF. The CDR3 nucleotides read TGTGCCAGCTCACCACAGGGGGGGAATGAGCAGTTCTTC.